Reported below is one TCR beta chain. Antigen unknown. Sequencing used immunoSEQ multiplex PCR; TCRdb keeps in-frame clones, though not all of them. The table records under 85,000 clones, over 70% of them present only once. The record originates from a study of siplizumab effects on memory and regulatory T cells. Study-level points and caveats: Suppressive function of proliferating Tregs from siplizumab cultures was not confirmed. Under siplizumab, an average approximately 69% of mappable alloreactive CD4+ clones were Treg-derived, compared with 26.9% in controls. A major contribution to the alloresponse seemed to be made by naive T cells, which seemed more diverse than memory cells.

The V gene's germline CDR1 is WNHNN and CDR2 SYGVQD (reference sequence). The CDR3 consists of 15 residues. The germline V and J ends were trimmed by 11 bases and 6 bases, with 20 bases remaining between them. This sequence was found in a human donor in good health. The sequencing sample was made of Tregs sorted from blood. This chain joins TRBV10-1 and TRBJ2-6, with D unclear. CDR3 sequence reads: CAESEESPTANVLTF. CDR3 nucleotides: TGCGCCGAATCGGAAGAGTCTCCGACGGCCAACGTCCTGACTTTC.